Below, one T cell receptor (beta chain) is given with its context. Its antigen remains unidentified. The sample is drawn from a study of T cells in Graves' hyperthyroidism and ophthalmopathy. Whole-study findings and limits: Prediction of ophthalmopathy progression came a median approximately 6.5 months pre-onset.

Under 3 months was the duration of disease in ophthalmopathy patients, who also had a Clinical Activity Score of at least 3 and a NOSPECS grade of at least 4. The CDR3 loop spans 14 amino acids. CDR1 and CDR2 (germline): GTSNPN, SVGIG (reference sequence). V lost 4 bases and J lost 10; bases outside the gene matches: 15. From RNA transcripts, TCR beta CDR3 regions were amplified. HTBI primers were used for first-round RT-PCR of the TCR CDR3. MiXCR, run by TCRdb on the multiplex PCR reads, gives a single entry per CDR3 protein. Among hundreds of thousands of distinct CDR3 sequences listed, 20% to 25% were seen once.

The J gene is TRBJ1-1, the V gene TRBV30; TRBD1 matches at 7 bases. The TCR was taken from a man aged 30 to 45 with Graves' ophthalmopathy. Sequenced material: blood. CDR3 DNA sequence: TGTGCCTGGACAGGGACAGCGTACCTTTCAGGAGCTTTCTTT. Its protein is CAWTGTAYLSGAFF.